One and the same sample provided the 14 T cell receptor beta chains below, sequenced in a study of shared clonotypes between healthy human individuals (TCRdb year 2020). The library was made by the immunoSEQ multiplex PCR assay. TCRdb retrieved this table from immuneACCESS and kept in-frame rearrangements only. Not all clones are present; in checked studies, unresolved V genes account for under half, and no reason is known for the remainder. The sample table records about 2 million clones; roughly 94% of these occur just once. The ten largest make up around 0.13% of the sample. Material for sequencing was naive CD4+ T cells sorted from blood. The label giving this sample's cell subset or site can be read as: CD45RA+ positively selected. The receptors derive from a young man in good health.

In DNA form, the CDR3 reads TGTGCCAGCAGCTTAGTCGAGGGGTATGAGCAGTTCTTC. Translation gives CASSLVEGYEQFF. The rearrangement links TRBV11-3 to TRBJ2-1; D possibly uses TRBD1 or TRBD2 (5 bases each). CDR1 is SGHNT and CDR2 is YENEEA in the germline V gene. The germline V and J ends were trimmed by 1 base and 8 bases, with 9 bases remaining between them. The CDR3 has 13 amino acids.

The gene calls are TRBV9 and TRBJ2-1; TRBD2 aligns across 11 bases. Looked up from germline, CDR1 is SGDLS and CDR2 is YYNGEE. Trimming cost V 2 bases and J 0 bases; bases outside gene matches: 4. This CDR3 is 17 amino acids long. The CDR3 sequence is CASSVRLAGSSYNEQFF. As DNA, the CDR3 is TGTGCCAGCAGCGTCCGACTAGCGGGGAGCTCCTACAATGAGCAGTTCTTC.

The chain carries TRBV6-1 and TRBJ2-2; D unclear. Germline V gene lookup returns CDR1 MNHNS and CDR2 SASEGT. The germline V and J ends were trimmed by 4 bases and 6 bases, with 15 bases remaining between them. The CDR3 runs 15 residues. The CDR3 DNA follows: TGTGCCAGCAGTGGAGGCTGGTCGGGTCCCGGGGAGCTGTTTTTT. This codes for CASSGGWSGPGELFF.

The chain couples TRBV6-6 to TRBJ1-5, with 9 bases lining up with TRBD1. The junction had 4 bases not matched to a gene; V was cut back by 6 bases and J by 1 base. Germline CDR1 and CDR2: MNHNY and SVGAGI (reference sequence). The CDR3 has 15 residues. This CDR3 reads CASRDRGMSNQPQHF. Written as DNA, the CDR3 is TGTGCCAGCAGGGACAGGGGAATGAGCAATCAGCCCCAGCATTTT.

CDR3 sequence: CASSLGGQPFYGYTF. CDR3 nucleotides: TGTGCCAGCAGCTTGGGGGGACAGCCGTTCTATGGCTACACCTTC. The gene calls are TRBV5-4 and TRBJ1-2; TRBD1 matches at 7 bases. V gave up 0 bases and J gave up 4 bases; unmatched junction bases: 6. Germline values: CDR1 SGHNT, CDR2 YYREEE (reference sequence). The CDR3 totals 15 residues.

As to this clone: Other nucleotide sequences from this sample produce the same CDR3. The gene calls are TRBV5-1 and TRBJ2-5, with TRBD2 as a possible D gene (5 bases). This CDR3 is built from 15 residues. The V gene lost 0 bases and the J gene lost 4 bases, with 13 bases spanning the gap. CDR1 SGHRS and CDR2 YFSETQ come from the germline V gene. CDR3 residues: CASSLVSGVGETQYF. The CDR3 DNA is TGCGCCAGCAGCTTGGTGTCCGGGGTGGGAGAGACCCAGTACTTC.

The chain links TRBV14 to TRBJ2-7, with TRBD1 matching over 9 bases. Germline CDR1 and CDR2: SGHDN and FVKESK. This CDR3 has 14 residues. Trimming at V came to 4 bases and at J to 4 bases, leaving 5 bases not matched to a gene. The CDR3 protein is CASSLNGQGYEQYF. The CDR3 nucleotides are TGTGCCAGCAGCCTCAACGGACAGGGGTACGAGCAGTACTTC. The full variable domain, its missing parts supplied by reference TRBV14 and TRBJ2-7, is EAGVTQFPSHSVIEKGQTVTLRCDPISGHDNLYWYRRVMGKEIKFLLHFVKESKQDESGMPNNRFLAERTGGTYSTLKVQPAELEDSGVYFCASSLNGQGYEQYFGPGTRLTVT.

The chain links TRBV7-9 to TRBJ1-5; a possible D gene is TRBD1 (5 bases). Trimming pared 0 bases from V and 3 bases from J, leaving 12 bases between. The CDR3 sequence is 16 residues long. Germline V lookup: CDR1 SEHNR, CDR2 FQNEAQ (reference sequence). The CDR3 DNA reads TGTGCCAGCAGCTTAGCTTTGGCAGGGAACAATCAGCCCCAGCATTTT. This sequence encodes CASSLALAGNNQPQHF. Complete variable domain (other parts from reference TRBV7-9 and TRBJ1-5): DTGVSQNPRHKITKRGQNVTFRCDPISEHNRLYWYRQTLGQGPEFLTYFQNEAQLEKSRLLSDRFSAERPKGSFSTLEIQRTEQGDSAMYLCASSLALAGNNQPQHFGDGTRLSIL.

The gene calls are TRBV15 and TRBJ1-3; D uncertain. V was trimmed by 4 bases and J by 0 bases, leaving 7 bases between them. Germline CDR1 reads LNHNV; CDR2 reads YYDKDF (reference sequence). CDR3 length: 14 residues. CDR3 nucleotides: TGTGCCACCAGCAACCAGAGCTCTGGAAACACCATATATTTT. This translates into CATSNQSSGNTIYF.

This clone has a handful of counts. This chain connects TRBV2 to TRBJ2-3; D is unresolved. CDR3 length: 13 residues. Trimming took 4 bases from V and 2 from J, leaving 7 bases between them. Germline values: CDR1 SNHLY, CDR2 FYNNEI. The CDR3 sequence is CASSARNTDTQYF. The DNA of the CDR3 is TGTGCCAGCAGTGCCAGAAACACAGATACGCAGTATTTT.

V and J are TRBV28 and TRBJ2-7; TRBD1 matches 10 bases. CDR1 MDHEN and CDR2 SYDVKM come from the germline V gene. This CDR3 spans 16 amino acids. V lost 1 base, J lost 3 bases, and 6 bases stayed unmatched. The CDR3 loop reads CASSLYDRGRGYEQYF. DNA for the CDR3: TGTGCCAGCAGTTTATACGACAGGGGGCGAGGCTACGAGCAGTACTTC. Full variable domain (rest looked up from reference TRBV28 and TRBJ2-7): DVKVTQSSRYLVKRTGEKVFLECVQDMDHENMFWYRQDPGLGLRLIYFSYDVKMKEKGDIPEGYSVSREKKERFSLILESASTNQTSMYLCASSLYDRGRGYEQYFGPGTRLTVT.

V is TRBV2 and J is TRBJ1-2, with D unclear. Between the trimmed V and J ends, which lost 4 bases and 0 bases, there was a span of 12 bases. CDR1 SNHLY and CDR2 FYNNEI come from the germline V gene. CDR3 length: 15 residues. The CDR3 DNA is TGTGCCAGCAGTGGTCCTGGCAGAGCTAACTATGGCTACACCTTC. As protein: CASSGPGRANYGYTF.

This clone was picked up one time. An end of the junction differs from the germline gene, which may be a read error. The chain employs TRBV6-5 and TRBJ2-7, with 9 bases fitting TRBD1. This CDR3 spans 12 amino acids. Looked up from germline, CDR1 is MNHEY and CDR2 is SVGAGI. DNA of the CDR3: TGTGCCAGCAGTTACCCCGGGGACAGGGCGGACTTC. Protein sequence: CASSYPGDRADF.

This chain links TRBV11-2 with TRBJ1-3, with unresolved D. The CDR3 covers 18 residues. Germline CDR1 and CDR2: SGHAT and FQNNGV. The germline V and J ends were trimmed by 1 base and 0 bases, with 16 bases remaining between them. CDR3 sequence: CASSLVGRWLTSGNTIYF. CDR3 DNA: TGTGCCAGCAGCTTAGTTGGTAGGTGGCTGACCTCTGGAAACACCATATATTTT.